Listed below are T cell receptor beta chains from one sample, sequenced in a study of blood T cell repertoires in COVID-19. The table came from immunoSEQ multiplex PCR; TCRdb's copy has only in-frame clones and leaves some out. The sample comprises under 60,000 clones, roughly 80% of which are singletons, and approximately 5.7% rests with the top ten. The material sequenced was peripheral blood. Receptors originate from a human donor in a cohort sampled during active COVID-19. The CDR3 runs from the conserved cysteine through the conserved F or W. Fields, in order: J gene, V gene, clone size, D gene, CDR3 DNA, CDR3 protein. The D gene is left open where the match is weak. The listing skips clone size in some rows; elsewhere it reads once, few, many or a size class.

>TRBJ1-6|TRBV6-5|.|.
TGTGCCAGCAGTTACTACCCGTACAGGGCAGATTCACCCCTCCACTTT
CASSYYPYRADSPLHF
>TRBJ2-3|TRBV9|.|TRBD2
TGTGCCAGCAGCGCGCCGGGACTAGGGGGCACAGATACGCAGTATTTT
CASSAPGLGGTDTQYF
>TRBJ2-2|TRBV10-3|.|.
TGTGCCATCAGTGCCTCCTCGCGGGACACCGGGGAGCTGTTTTTT
CAISASSRDTGELFF
>TRBJ2-3|TRBV19|.|.
TGTGCCAGTAGTATAGCAGGAATCCCCACAGATACGCAGTATTTT
CASSIAGIPTDTQYF
>TRBJ1-4|TRBV9|.|TRBD1
TGTGCCAGCAGCGTAGCGGGCAGGGGGAGGGAAAAACTGTTTTTT
CASSVAGRGREKLFF
>TRBJ1-1|TRBV5-1|.|TRBD1
TGCGCCAGCAGCCCCGGACAGGCCCGGAACACTGAAGCTTTCTTT
CASSPGQARNTEAFF
>TRBJ1-1|TRBV30|.|.
TGTGCCTGGAGCACTTATTCCAGGGCTGTGGGGGCTAACACTGAAGCTTTCTTT
CAWSTYSRAVGANTEAFF
>TRBJ1-2|TRBV5-4|.|TRBD1
TGTGCCAGCAGCATAACCGGGACAGGGCTCTATGGCTACACCTTC
CASSITGTGLYGYTF
>TRBJ1-2|TRBV29-1|.|TRBD1
TGCAGCGTCCCGACAGGGGGCGTACGAAACTATGGCTACACCTTC
CSVPTGGVRNYGYTF
>TRBJ1-5|TRBV18|.|TRBD1
TGTGCCAGCTCACCACCGGGACAGGGGGCCTATAGCAATCAGCCCCAGCATTTT
CASSPPGQGAYSNQPQHF
>TRBJ2-2|TRBV7-2|.|.
TGTGCCAGCAGCTTACACAGGGACACCGGGGAGCTGTTTTTT
CASSLHRDTGELFF
>TRBJ2-3|TRBV7-6|.|TRBD2
TGTGCCAGCAGTTTTGATAGCGGGGCGGCAGATACGCAGTATTTT
CASSFDSGAADTQYF
>TRBJ2-7|TRBV30|.|.
TGTGCCTGGAGTGGGGGAGGGGGATTAGTGGAGCAGTACTTC
CAWSGGGGLVEQYF
>TRBJ1-2|TRBV7-2|.|.
TGTGCCAGCAGCTCTGGACAGCCCGGGCAGGGCTATGGCTACACCTTC
CASSSGQPGQGYGYTF
>TRBJ2-2|TRBV10-1|few|TRBD2
TGCGCCAGCAGTGATAGGTTAGCGGGGGCCCCGGGGGACGGGGAGCTGTTTTTT
CASSDRLAGAPGDGELFF
>TRBJ1-1|TRBV2|.|TRBD1
TGTGCCAGCAGCGTCGACAGGGGAGCTGAAGCTTTCTTT
CASSVDRGAEAFF
>TRBJ1-2|TRBV19|.|TRBD1
TGTGCCAGTAGAACCACCGGGACAGGAGGCTTCTACACCTTC
CASRTTGTGGFYTF
>TRBJ2-4|TRBV12-3/TRBV12-4|.|.
TGTGCCAGCAGTTTGAGGGGAGGAAACATTCAGTACTTC
CASSLRGGNIQYF
>TRBJ1-2|TRBV5-5|.|.
TGTGCCAGCAGCTTGGTGGGCAACTATGGCTACACCTTC
CASSLVGNYGYTF
>TRBJ2-7|TRBV5-4|few|.
TGTGCCAGCAGCTCTAGGGGTTCAGGCTACGAGCAGTACTTC
CASSSRGSGYEQYF
>TRBJ2-2|TRBV28|.|.
TGTGCCAGCGTTGGCGGGGGCAGGGCCGGGGAGCTGTTTTTT
CASVGGGRAGELFF
>TRBJ2-1|TRBV5-5|.|.
TGTGCCAGCAGCTTGTTCCAGGGGATCAACAATGAGCAGTTCTTC
CASSLFQGINNEQFF
>TRBJ2-3|TRBV9|.|.
TGTGCCAGCAGCGTAGAGGGGGGGCCGAGAGATACGCAGTATTTT
CASSVEGGPRDTQYF
>TRBJ2-1|TRBV4-2|.|TRBD2
TGTGCCAGCAGCCAAGTACCGCTAGCGGGAAGCGACAATGAGCAGTTCTTC
CASSQVPLAGSDNEQFF
>TRBJ2-3|TRBV13|.|TRBD2
TGTGCCAGCAGCTTTTTAGGCGGGGGGACACCTGATACGCAGTATTTT
CASSFLGGGTPDTQYF
>TRBJ1-4|TRBV7-9|few|.
TGTGCCAGCAGCCCTCTTGTAACTAATGAAAAACTGTTTTTT
CASSPLVTNEKLFF
>TRBJ2-7|TRBV9|.|TRBD2
TGTGCCAGCAGCGTAGACTCGGGGGGGTACGAGCAGTACTTC
CASSVDSGGYEQYF
>TRBJ2-7|TRBV14|.|TRBD1
TGTGCCAGCAGCCAAGATTGTGGGGACAGGGGAAGGAACGAGCAGTACTTC
CASSQDCGDRGRNEQYF
>TRBJ1-2|TRBV28|.|.
TGTGCCAGCAGTTTCCCGAGGGTTTCGGCTGGCTACACCTTC
CASSFPRVSAGYTF
>TRBJ2-4|TRBV19|.|.
TGTGCCAGTAGTATGTACTCAGGGGATCTAGCCAAAAACATTCAGTACTTC
CASSMYSGDLAKNIQYF
>TRBJ2-2|TRBV10-3|.|TRBD1
TGTGCCATCAGAGCGACAGGGGAAAACACCGGGGAGCTGTTTTTT
CAIRATGENTGELFF
>TRBJ2-1|TRBV6-5|.|TRBD2
TGTGCCAGCAGACTCACCCTAGCTAGCGGGGGCAAGTTCTTC
CASRLTLASGGKFF
>TRBJ2-7|TRBV5-1|few|.
TGCGCCAGCAGCTTGGGGCAGGTAGACTACGAGCAGTACTTC
CASSLGQVDYEQYF
>TRBJ1-6|TRBV5-4|.|.
TGTGCCAGCAGCATGGGAGGAGATTCACCCCTCCACTTT
CASSMGGDSPLHF
>TRBJ2-2|TRBV3-1/TRBV3-2|few|TRBD1
TGTGCCAGCAACCACAGGGGAGCCGGGGAGCTGTTTTTT
CASNHRGAGELFF
>TRBJ2-2|TRBV11-2|.|.
TGTGCCAGCAGCTTAGACAGGCGCACCGGGGAGCTGTTTTTT
CASSLDRRTGELFF
>TRBJ2-5|TRBV5-1|.|TRBD1
TGCGCCAGCAGCTTGGGACAGGGATCGGGACAAGAGACCCAGTACTTC
CASSLGQGSGQETQYF
>TRBJ2-1|TRBV7-9|once|.
TGTGCCAGCTACCGGGGTGGTGAGCAGTTCTTC
CASYRGGEQFF
>TRBJ1-3|TRBV12-3/TRBV12-4|.|.
TGTGCCAGCAGTTTAGCGCTCGGAGGCACCATATATTTT
CASSLALGGTIYF
>TRBJ1-2|TRBV19|.|TRBD1
TGTGCCAGCCTGAACAGGACAGGGAGTCACTATGGCTACACCTTC
CASLNRTGSHYGYTF
>TRBJ1-1|TRBV3-1/TRBV3-2|.|.
TGTGCCAGCAGCCAAGAGGGGAGGCGAACTGAAGCTTTCTTT
CASSQEGRRTEAFF
>TRBJ1-6|TRBV6-6|few|.
TGTGCCAGCAGTTCTACGTCGGGTAGAAATTCACCCCTCCACTTT
CASSSTSGRNSPLHF
>TRBJ2-5|TRBV15|.|TRBD1
TGTGCCACCAGCAGAGGAGGGGGCGGGTCGGGAGAGACCCAGTACTTC
CATSRGGGGSGETQYF
>TRBJ1-4|TRBV4-3|.|TRBD1
TGCGCCAGCAGCCGACAGTCCGGGACAGGGGGCTTACTGTTTTTT
CASSRQSGTGGLLFF
>TRBJ2-7|TRBV27|once|.
TGTGCCAGCAGTTTACGGGCAGGGATGACCCCGGGCGAGCAGTACTTC
CASSLRAGMTPGEQYF
>TRBJ2-1|TRBV5-1|.|.
TGCGCCAGCAGCGCTCGGGGTGGCCCCGATGAGCAGTTCTTC
CASSARGGPDEQFF
>TRBJ2-1|TRBV6-6|.|.
TGTGCCAGCACCCAAGGTGGTAGCGGTTACAATGAGCAGTTCTTC
CASTQGGSGYNEQFF
>TRBJ2-7|TRBV5-1|once|.
TGCGCCAGCAGCCTACCGGGGGACGAGCAGTACTTC
CASSLPGDEQYF
>TRBJ1-3|TRBV18|.|TRBD1
TGTGCCAGCTCACCGGGACAGGGGAGTGGGAACACCATATATTTT
CASSPGQGSGNTIYF
>TRBJ1-3|TRBV5-4|.|.
TGTGCCAGCAGCGCCTACTCTGGAAACACCATATATTTT
CASSAYSGNTIYF
>TRBJ1-5|TRBV6-1|.|.
TGTGCCAGCAGTGAACAGGGGTACAATCAGCCCCAGCATTTT
CASSEQGYNQPQHF
>TRBJ1-1|TRBV5-1|.|.
TGCGCCAGCAGCTTGGGCACCGGAGTCACTGAAGCTTTCTTT
CASSLGTGVTEAFF
>TRBJ2-6|TRBV2|.|TRBD1
TGTGCCAGCAGTGATTGGACAGGGTCCCTTCCTGGGGCCAACGTCCTGACTTTC
CASSDWTGSLPGANVLTF